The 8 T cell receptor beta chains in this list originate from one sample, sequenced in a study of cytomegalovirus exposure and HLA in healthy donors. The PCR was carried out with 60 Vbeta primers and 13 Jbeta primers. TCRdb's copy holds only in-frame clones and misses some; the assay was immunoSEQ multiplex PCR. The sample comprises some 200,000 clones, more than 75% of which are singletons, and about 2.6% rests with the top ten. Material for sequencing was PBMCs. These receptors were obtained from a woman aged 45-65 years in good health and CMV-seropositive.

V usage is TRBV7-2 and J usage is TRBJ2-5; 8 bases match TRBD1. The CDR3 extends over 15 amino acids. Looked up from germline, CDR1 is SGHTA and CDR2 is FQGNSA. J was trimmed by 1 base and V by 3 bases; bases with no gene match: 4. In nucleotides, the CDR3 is TGTGCCAGCAGCTTTGACAGGGGTACCCAAGAGACCCAGTACTTC. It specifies CASSFDRGTQETQYF.

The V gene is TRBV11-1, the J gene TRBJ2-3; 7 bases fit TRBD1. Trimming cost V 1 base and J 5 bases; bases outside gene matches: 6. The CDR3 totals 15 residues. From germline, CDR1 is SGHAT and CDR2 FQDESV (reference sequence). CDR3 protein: CASSLGQGEQDTQYF. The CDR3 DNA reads TGTGCCAGCAGCTTAGGTCAGGGGGAACAAGATACGCAGTATTTT.

DNA for the CDR3: TGTGCCAGCAGCCAAGACCTATCCGGGGGGGCCTACAATGAGCAGTTCTTC. Encoded protein: CASSQDLSGGAYNEQFF. The V and J genes are TRBV4-2 and TRBJ2-1, with TRBD2 matching 8 bases. The CDR3 length is 17 residues. J was trimmed by 2 bases and V by 0 bases; bases with no gene match: 6. The germline V gene has CDR1 LGHNA and CDR2 YNFKEQ.

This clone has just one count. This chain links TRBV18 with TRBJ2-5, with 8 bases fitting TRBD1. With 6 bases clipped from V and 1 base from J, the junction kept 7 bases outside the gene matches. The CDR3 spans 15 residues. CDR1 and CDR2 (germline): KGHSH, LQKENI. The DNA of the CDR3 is TGTGCCAGCTCCTCACAAGGACAGGGCCAAGAGACCCAGTACTTC. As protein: CASSSQGQGQETQYF. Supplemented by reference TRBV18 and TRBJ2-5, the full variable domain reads NAGVMQNPRHLVRRRGQEARLRCSPMKGHSHVYWYRQLPEEGLKFMVYLQKENIIDESGMPKERFSAEFPKEGPSILRIQQVVRGDSAAYFCASSSQGQGQETQYFGPGTRLLVL.

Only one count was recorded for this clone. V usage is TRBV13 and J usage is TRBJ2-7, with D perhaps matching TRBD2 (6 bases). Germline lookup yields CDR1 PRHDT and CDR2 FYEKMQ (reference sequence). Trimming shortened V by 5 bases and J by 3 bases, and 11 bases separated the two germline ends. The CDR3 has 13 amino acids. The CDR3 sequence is CASSPGLYYEQYF. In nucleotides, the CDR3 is TGTGCCAGCAGCCCGGGACTGTACTACGAGCAGTACTTC.

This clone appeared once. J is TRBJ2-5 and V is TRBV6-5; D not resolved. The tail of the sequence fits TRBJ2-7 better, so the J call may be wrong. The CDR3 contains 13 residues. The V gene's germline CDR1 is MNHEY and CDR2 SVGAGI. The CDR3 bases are TGTGCCAGCAGTCAGGCAAGCTTTGACGAGCAGTACTTC. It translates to CASSQASFDEQYF.

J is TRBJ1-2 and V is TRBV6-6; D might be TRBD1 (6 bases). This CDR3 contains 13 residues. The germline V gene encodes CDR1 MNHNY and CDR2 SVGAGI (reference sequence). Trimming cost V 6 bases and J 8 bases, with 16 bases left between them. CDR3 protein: CASRSDRTRGYTF. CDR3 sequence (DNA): TGTGCCAGCAGATCGGACAGAACCAGGGGCTACACCTTC.

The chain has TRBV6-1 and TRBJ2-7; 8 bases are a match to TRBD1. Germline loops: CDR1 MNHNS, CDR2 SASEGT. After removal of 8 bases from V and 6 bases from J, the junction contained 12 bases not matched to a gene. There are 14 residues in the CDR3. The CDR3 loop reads CASRRGQGAGEQYF. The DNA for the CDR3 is TGTGCCAGCCGGAGGGGGCAGGGGGCTGGCGAGCAGTACTTC.